This T cell receptor beta chain was profiled in a study of T cells in Graves' hyperthyroidism and ophthalmopathy. Study-level background: It was at initial diagnosis, before any treatment, that peripheral blood was collected.

Study-wide points: Most expanded thyroid clonotypes above 0.001 also appeared in blood.

Germline V gives CDR1 SGHRS, CDR2 YFSETQ. The length of the CDR3 is 12 residues. Trimming at V came to 7 bases and at J to 10 bases, leaving 8 bases not matched to a gene. For the diagnoses, clinical symptoms, serum thyroxine and TRAb, thyroid ultrasound and orbital computed tomography were used. A 10 ml volume of fresh peripheral blood provided the PBMCs. TCR beta CDR3 regions were amplified from RNA. The TCR CDR3 first-round RT-PCR relied on the HTBI primer set. Each CDR3 protein is one row after TCRdb ran MiXCR on the multiplex PCR reads. The sample comprises 380,000 or so distinct CDR3 sequences, roughly 14% of which are singletons, and 20% rests with the top ten. This clonotype occurred many times. Antigen: not known.

The sequenced sample consisted of blood. The source of this sequence is a man aged 30 to 45 with Graves' hyperthyroidism that later progressed to Graves' ophthalmopathy. The V gene is TRBV5-1, the J gene TRBJ2-1, with TRBD1 identical over 7 bases. This CDR3 is CASRPDRNEQFF. CDR3 nucleotides: TGCGCCAGCCGCCCGGACAGGAACGAGCAGTTCTTC.